Presented here are 16 T cell receptor beta chains from one specimen sequenced in a study of T cells in localized non-small cell lung cancer. Sequencing used immunoSEQ multiplex PCR; TCRdb keeps in-frame clones, though not all of them. The sample has around 40,000 clones, roughly 83% seen once. The starting material was PBMCs, obtained before any cancer treatment. These TCRs come from a man aged 40 to 70 with stage II lung adenocarcinoma.

V gene TRBV30 combines with J gene TRBJ1-3; D is possibly TRBD1 (6 bases). V gave up 5 bases and J gave up 2 bases, with 10 bases separating them. CDR1 GTSNPN and CDR2 SVGIG come from the germline V gene (reference sequence). The CDR3 is made up of 13 amino acids. CDR3 sequence reads: CAWVEGAGNTIYF. Here the CDR3 DNA reads TGTGCCTGGGTAGAGGGGGCTGGAAACACCATATATTTT.

The chain carries TRBV19 and TRBJ2-7; no clear D. Between the trimmed V and J ends, which lost 3 bases and 3 bases, there was a span of 15 bases. The germline CDR1 and CDR2 sequences are LNHDA and SQIVND (reference sequence). CDR3 length equals 15 residues. CDR3 DNA sequence: TGTGCCAGTAGTATTTTGATCGCAGATGGCTACGAGCAGTACTTC. Translation: CASSILIADGYEQYF.

The rearrangement uses TRBV4-2 and TRBJ1-6; TRBD1 matches 7 bases. The V segment lost 1 base and the J segment 4 bases; nucleotides outside the gene matches: 1. The CDR3 length is 15 residues. Germline loops: CDR1 LGHNA, CDR2 YNFKEQ. CDR3 sequence (DNA): TGTGCCAGCAGCCAAGGACAGGGTTATAATTCACCCCTCCACTTT. Translated: CASSQGQGYNSPLHF.

The V gene is TRBV2, the J gene TRBJ2-7, with 11 bases matching TRBD2. V gave up 4 bases and J gave up 4 bases; unmatched junction bases: 9. Germline-derived CDR1 and CDR2 are SNHLY and FYNNEI. This CDR3 has 16 residues. CDR3 residues: CASSVLAGGPSYEQYF. The CDR3 nucleotides are TGTGCCAGCAGTGTCTTAGCGGGGGGGCCCAGTTACGAGCAGTACTTC.

The J gene is TRBJ1-1, the V gene TRBV18, with D possibly TRBD1 on 5 matching bases. The CDR3 consists of 14 residues. Trimming cost V 1 base and J 6 bases, with 12 bases left between them. Germline loops: CDR1 KGHSH, CDR2 LQKENI. The CDR3 spells CASSPHQGSPEAFF. CDR3 nucleotides: TGTGCCAGCTCACCACACCAGGGTTCGCCTGAAGCTTTCTTT.

Written as DNA, the CDR3 is TGTGCCAGCAGCCCCACAGGGGGCGGGAGAGGTGTGATAGGCACAGATACGCAGTATTTT. Its protein is CASSPTGGGRGVIGTDTQYF. J is TRBJ2-3 and V is TRBV4-2, with TRBD1 matching over 9 bases. CDR1 is LGHNA, CDR2 YNFKEQ, per germline. The CDR3 sequence is 20 residues long. The V gene end was trimmed by 4 bases and the J gene end by 1 base; junction bases not matched to a gene: 18.

The CDR3 reads CAWSRQNTGELFF. CDR3 in DNA: TGTGCCTGGAGTAGACAGAACACCGGGGAGCTGTTTTTT. The chain employs TRBV30 and TRBJ2-2; no definite D call. Between the trimmed V and J ends, which lost 2 bases and 1 base, there was a span of 5 bases. The CDR3 totals 13 residues. The V gene's germline CDR1 is GTSNPN and CDR2 SVGIG (reference sequence).

The chain is built from TRBV19 and TRBJ2-1; no reliable D call. The CDR3 length is 15 residues. V was cut by 4 bases and J by 6 bases, with 16 bases left in between. CDR1 is LNHDA and CDR2 is SQIVND in the germline V gene (reference sequence). DNA of the CDR3: TGTGCCAGTAGTAAAGCGAAGGGTTTTTCCAATGAGCAGTTCTTC. Its translation is CASSKAKGFSNEQFF.

The chain employs TRBV10-3 and TRBJ1-1, with a possible D match to TRBD1 (5 bases). Germline CDR1 ENHRY, CDR2 SYGVKD. With 0 bases removed from V and 2 bases from J, the gap between germline ends came to 13 bases. The CDR3 length is 16 residues. The CDR3 nucleotides are TGTGCCATCAGTGAGTCGACAGCCCAGATAAACACTGAAGCTTTCTTT. This codes for CAISESTAQINTEAFF.

The chain employs TRBV4-2 and TRBJ1-2; D remains unclear. The CDR3 extends over 15 amino acids. Germline lookup yields CDR1 LGHNA and CDR2 YNFKEQ. The ends were cut back, 0 bases at V and 2 bases at J, with 10 bases in the middle. The CDR3 is CASSQEAVLNYGYTF. In nucleotides, the CDR3 is TGTGCCAGCAGCCAAGAGGCAGTCCTGAACTATGGCTACACCTTC.

In this sample, this clone turned up a few times. The rearrangement links TRBV28 to TRBJ2-3, with 7 bases matching TRBD2. Germline trimming cut 7 bases from V and 1 base from J; bases unmatched to any gene: 14. The CDR3 extends over 17 amino acids. Germline-derived CDR1 and CDR2 are MDHEN and SYDVKM. The CDR3 loop reads CASTGLGPRGRTDTQYF. The CDR3 coding sequence is TGTGCCAGCACTGGACTAGGCCCTCGGGGACGCACAGATACGCAGTATTTT. The complete variable domain, with remaining parts taken from reference TRBV28 and TRBJ2-3, reads DVKVTQSSRYLVKRTGEKVFLECVQDMDHENMFWYRQDPGLGLRLIYFSYDVKMKEKGDIPEGYSVSREKKERFSLILESASTNQTSMYLCASTGLGPRGRTDTQYFGPGTRLTVL.

The gene calls are TRBV7-2 and TRBJ2-3, with 7 bases fitting TRBD1. Trimming took 6 bases from V and 4 from J; bases not matched to a gene: 10. Germline CDR1 and CDR2: SGHTA and FQGNSA. CDR3 size: 15 residues. The CDR3 bases are TGTGCCAGCAGTGATAGGAGGACAGGTGCAGATACGCAGTATTTT. Its translation: CASSDRRTGADTQYF.

In DNA form, the CDR3 reads TGTGCCAGCGGAACCGGGACAGGGCGCTACGAGCAGTACTTC. Its protein product is CASGTGTGRYEQYF. The V call is TRBV6-1, the J call TRBJ2-7; 9 bases are shared with TRBD1. The CDR3 has 14 residues. Germline V CDR1 and CDR2: MNHNS, SASEGT. V lost 8 bases, J lost 3 bases, and 8 bases stayed unmatched.

V and J are TRBV7-2 and TRBJ2-3; D possibly uses TRBD1 or TRBD2 (5 bases each). The CDR3 extends over 14 amino acids. V lost 5 bases to trimming and J lost 2 bases, with 11 bases between them. In germline, CDR1 is SGHTA, CDR2 FQGNSA. CDR3 amino acids: CASSPMGVTDTQYF. CDR3 coding DNA: TGTGCCAGCAGCCCTATGGGGGTCACAGATACGCAGTATTTT. Combining the CDR3 with reference TRBV7-2 and TRBJ2-3 gives the whole variable domain GAGVSQSPSNKVTEKGKDVELRCDPISGHTALYWYRQSLGQGLEFLIYFQGNSAPDKSGLPSDRFSAERTGGSVSTLTIQRTQQEDSAVYLCASSPMGVTDTQYFGPGTRLTVL.

The rearrangement joins TRBV6-4 to TRBJ2-1; D assignment may be TRBD1 or TRBD2 (5 bases each). Germline assignment: CDR1 MRHNA and CDR2 SNTAGT. This CDR3 spans 16 amino acids. V lost 3 bases and J 2 bases, leaving 14 bases between the germline ends. Here the CDR3 reads CASSEGTPNTYNEQFF. DNA for the CDR3: TGTGCCAGCAGTGAAGGGACCCCGAACACCTACAATGAGCAGTTCTTC.

The chain is built from TRBV5-1 and TRBJ1-1; weak D call: TRBD1 (5 bases). The CDR3 contains 13 residues. Trimming pared 0 bases from V and 4 bases from J, leaving 7 bases between. Germline CDR1 is SGHRS and CDR2 is YFSETQ. The chain's CDR3 is CASSLGGSTEAFF. The CDR3 nucleotides are TGCGCCAGCAGCTTGGGGGGGAGCACTGAAGCTTTCTTT.